Described below is a single TCR beta chain sequence and its context. Antigen: not known. The entry originates in a study of T cell responses to AZD1222 COVID-19 vaccine. The data were produced by immunoSEQ multiplex PCR, yet TCRdb's version contains in-frame clones alone and is incomplete. The top ten clones hold less than 3% of a sample with about 180,000 clones, just over 90% of them seen once. V was pared by 5 bases and J by 8 bases, with 14 bases of the junction left unmatched. This CDR3 has 17 residues. Germline V lookup: CDR1 SGHRS, CDR2 YFSETQ. Study results and limitations: Repertoire sampling was restricted to post-peak T cell response timepoints. Spike-specific TCR breadth rose after two AZD1222 doses, and depth rose as well. Nearly half of the spike-specific TCRs reportedly recognize variant regions that carry no mutations.

The rearrangement uses TRBV5-1 and TRBJ2-1; 12 nucleotides line up with TRBD1. The source was peripheral blood, collected on day 0 of AZD1222 vaccination. This TCR was sampled from an adult in good health. CDR3 protein: CASRSGSGTGGTDEQFF. DNA for the CDR3: TGCGCCAGCAGATCCGGGAGCGGGACAGGGGGCACGGATGAGCAGTTCTTC.